This T cell receptor beta chain is drawn from a study of T cell repertoires in cytomegalovirus infection. Study-wide background: Indications came from public TCR beta signatures; they pointed to CMV infection and to a matching HLA type.

Study observations and caveats: There were HLA-C-restricted CMV-specific TCR beta clonotypes dominating the ex vivo response.

V was shortened by 9 bases and J by 6 bases, with 14 bases between the two germline ends. The CDR3 contains 12 residues. TCRdb reprocessed the reads via MiXCR and lists one record per CDR3 protein. Of approximately 500,000 distinct CDR3 sequences in the sample, approximately 17% were seen once. As regards this clonotype: The antigen remains undetermined.

V and J are TRBV12-3 or TRBV12-4 and TRBJ1-2; D call uncertain. This clonotype was obtained from a human donor in good health (CMV status not recorded). Some clones in this sample may be carry-over from other donors' samples. Sequenced sample: CD8+ T cells from PBMCs. CDR3 amino acids: CASRNSPHGYTF. The DNA of the CDR3 is TGTGCCAGTAGAAACAGTCCCCATGGCTACACCTTC.